The source of this TCR beta chain is a study of T cells in Graves' hyperthyroidism and ophthalmopathy (dated by TCRdb to about 2019). Notes on the research overall: Peripheral blood samples were taken at the time of initial diagnosis, prior to any treatment. Following sampling, methimazole starting at 30 mg daily was given to hyperthyroidism patients, and high-dose intravenous methylprednisolone was given to ophthalmopathy patients. The paper describes TCR Vbeta CDR3 sequencing of around 130 peripheral blood samples, made up of 43 ophthalmopathy patients, 70 to 75 hyperthyroidism patients and roughly 17 progressor patients. Prospective prediction of ophthalmopathy was tested in an independent validation cohort consisting of under 20 hyperthyroidism patients and about 17 patients who later progressed to ophthalmopathy. The study also compared thyroid tissue and blood T-cell repertoires from several Graves' hyperthyroidism patients. TCR V-J signatures able to tell the groups apart were searched for in a discovery cohort of around 95 patients, of whom more than 40 had Graves' ophthalmopathy and roughly 57 had stable Graves' hyperthyroidism. The 100 discovery patients were randomly split 7:3 into training and test sets.

The study at large found these results: In validation, the model predicted progression to ophthalmopathy a median of roughly 6.2 months before onset, with about 67% sensitivity and almost 75% specificity. Sample size was not statistically predetermined, and blinding of investigators to group allocation was not performed. In cross-validation, a model built on a 13 V-J signature told ophthalmopathy apart from stable hyperthyroidism with approximately 90% sensitivity and roughly 81% specificity, and in testing the same model reached 80%/75%. Most expanded thyroid clonotypes (frequency above 0.001) were also detected in blood, suggesting blood repertoires may reflect thyroid immune responses.

The TCR beta CDR3 regions were amplified from RNA transcripts. A first-round RT-PCR of the TCR CDR3 used the HTBI primer set with the Qiagen OneStep RT-PCR kit. Libraries were constructed in a second round of multiplex PCR, after which size selection and purification were carried out. The libraries were sequenced on an Illumina HiSeq2000 using paired-end 100 bp reads. As for how the authors treated the data: SOAPnuke was used to process the raw data, throwing out any read that contained adapters or uncalled bases, had a mean Phred below 15, or lacked an exact constant-primer or identifier match. High-quality paired reads were merged with COPE v1.2.5, and unique nucleotide sequences were defined as clonotypes. MiTCR v1.1 was used to align clonotypes to the IMGT TRBV, TRBD and TRBJ reference segments. The analysis was restricted to V-J combinations with a frequency above 0.0001, which together covered 99.2% of the repertoires. The TCS score was defined as F50 (clonal expansion) divided by E x V (chaos), with BLOSUM62-based TCRdist calculated between CDR3 peptides within each V-J. Welch's t-statistics and random forest reduced approximately 520 V-J features to 10 to 15, which were used in a naive Bayes classifier (R e1071). The raw public data were reprocessed by TCRdb itself: fastp quality trimming at Q25, MiXCR clonotype calling, in-frame beta chains only. Identical CDR3 proteins give one entry, which carries the most common genes and DNA. The V and J calls here are based on TCRdb, not the publication. This sample holds about 480,000 distinct CDR3 sequences; under 15% were observed only once. The ten largest make up around a sixth of the sample.

From the cysteine up to the phenylalanine, the CDR3 has a length of 15 residues. The sequence is cut down to CDR3 DNA, 45 bases in frame from base 1. The CDR1 and CDR2 encoded by the germline V gene are SGHVS and FQNEAQ. For this chain, trimming is 0 bases at the V end and 5 bases at the J end, and the number of junction bases without a gene match is 1. Graves' hyperthyroidism was defined as stable when no progression to ophthalmopathy occurred over 18 months of follow-up. Hyperthyroidism patients were aged 18 to 65 years and newly diagnosed, with disease duration of less than 2 months. Patients with uncontrolled infections, other autoimmune diseases, pregnancy or lactation were excluded. Diagnoses were established on the basis of clinical symptoms, serum thyroxine and TRAb, thyroid ultrasound, and orbital computed tomography. Ficoll-Paque density gradient centrifugation was used to isolate PBMCs from around 10 ml of fresh peripheral blood. Total RNA was extracted with Trizol reagent, and quality was checked on an Agilent 2100 Bioanalyzer.

This clonotype was picked up many times. The antigen it binds to is not known. No much larger clonotype is one base removed from it; base qualities were not supplied. The receptor was derived from a woman younger than 30 with Graves' hyperthyroidism. Sequences were obtained from blood. Recombination joined TRBV7-8 with TRBJ1-2, with 12 central nucleotides matching TRBD1. The encoded CDR3 is CASSLAGQGAYGYTF. The sequenced DNA: TGTGCCAGCAGCTTAGCGGGACAGGGGGCTTATGGCTACACCTTC.